One TCR beta chain is described in this entry. Trimming shortened V by 6 bases and J by 4 bases, and 7 bases separated the two germline ends. The CDR3 spans 11 residues. Germline CDR1 reads MNHEY; CDR2 reads SVGEGT. The study assigned cohorts using participant-reported clinical history. These data come from a study of blood T cell repertoires in COVID-19. TCRdb keeps only in-frame clones here, not all; method: immunoSEQ multiplex PCR. The data show approximately 280,000 clones, roughly 85% seen once. Sample: PBMCs or T cells enriched from blood (not recorded which). The TCR was taken from a middle-aged woman who had recovered from COVID-19. This chain uses TRBV6-2 or TRBV6-3 with TRBJ2-7; D uncertain. The CDR3 DNA is TGTGCCAGCAGCAACGGGTACGAGCAGTACTTC. It yields the protein CASSNGYEQYF.